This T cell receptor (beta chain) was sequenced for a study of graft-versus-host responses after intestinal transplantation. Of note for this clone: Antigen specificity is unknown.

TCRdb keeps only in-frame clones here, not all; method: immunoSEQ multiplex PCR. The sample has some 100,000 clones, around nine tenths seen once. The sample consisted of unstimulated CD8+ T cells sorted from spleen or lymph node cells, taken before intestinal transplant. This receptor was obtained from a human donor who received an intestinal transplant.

CDR3 region: CASSSGTTSNQPQHF. The CDR3 region has the DNA TGTGCCAGCAGCTCCGGGACAACTAGCAATCAGCCCCAGCATTTT. J is TRBJ1-5 and V is TRBV5-5, with a weak D call TRBD1 (6 bases). The V and J ends lost 3 bases and 0 bases respectively, with 10 bases between them. Germline CDR1 reads SGHKS; CDR2 reads YYEKEE (reference sequence). This CDR3 is 15 amino acids long.